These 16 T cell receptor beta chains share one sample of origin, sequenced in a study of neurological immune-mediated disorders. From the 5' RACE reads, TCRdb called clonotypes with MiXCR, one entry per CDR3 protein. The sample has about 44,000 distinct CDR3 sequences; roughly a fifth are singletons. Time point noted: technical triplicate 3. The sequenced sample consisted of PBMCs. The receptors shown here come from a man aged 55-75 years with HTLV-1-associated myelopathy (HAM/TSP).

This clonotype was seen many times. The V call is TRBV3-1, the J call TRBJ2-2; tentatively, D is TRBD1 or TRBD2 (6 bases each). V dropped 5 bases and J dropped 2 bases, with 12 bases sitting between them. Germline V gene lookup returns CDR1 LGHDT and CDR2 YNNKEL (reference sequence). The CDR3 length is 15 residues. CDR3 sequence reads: CASSLGGRNTGELFF. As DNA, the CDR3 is TGTGCCAGCAGCTTAGGGGGGCGCAACACCGGGGAGCTGTTTTTT.

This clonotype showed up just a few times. The DNA for the CDR3 is TGTGCCAGCAGCCCGGACAGGGGATCTTCCGAGCAGTACTTC. It codes for CASSPDRGSSEQYF. The V call is TRBV7-6, the J call TRBJ2-7, with TRBD1 matching 9 bases. The CDR3 has 14 amino acids. CDR1 SGHVS and CDR2 FNYEAQ come from the germline V gene. The V segment lost 5 bases and the J segment 6 bases; nucleotides outside the gene matches: 8. Supplemented by reference TRBV7-6 and TRBJ2-7, the full variable domain reads GAGVSQSPRYKVTKRGQDVALRCDPISGHVSLYWYRQALGQGPEFLTYFNYEAQQDKSGLPNDRFSAERPEGSISTLTIQRTEQRDSAMYRCASSPDRGSSEQYFGPGTRLTVT.

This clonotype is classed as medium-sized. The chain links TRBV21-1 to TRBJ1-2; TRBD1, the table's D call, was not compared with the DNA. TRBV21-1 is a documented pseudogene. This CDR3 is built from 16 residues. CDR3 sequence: CASSKVSRGRGYGYTF. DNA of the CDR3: TGTGCCAGCAGCAAAGTGTCCCGTGGCAGGGGATATGGCTACACCTTC.

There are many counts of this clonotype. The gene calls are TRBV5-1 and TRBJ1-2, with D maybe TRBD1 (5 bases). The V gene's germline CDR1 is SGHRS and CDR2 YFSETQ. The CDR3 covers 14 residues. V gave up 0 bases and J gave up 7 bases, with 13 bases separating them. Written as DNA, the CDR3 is TGCGCCAGCAGCTTGGACGGCAGGGCAATTGGCTACACCTTC. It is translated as CASSLDGRAIGYTF.

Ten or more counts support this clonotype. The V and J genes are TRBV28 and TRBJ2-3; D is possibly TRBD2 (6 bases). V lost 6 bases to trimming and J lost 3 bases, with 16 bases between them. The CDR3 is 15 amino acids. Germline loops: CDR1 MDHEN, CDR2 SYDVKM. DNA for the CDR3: TGTGCCAGCAGCCCATCGGGAGTTCGGACAGATACGCAGTATTTT. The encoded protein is CASSPSGVRTDTQYF.

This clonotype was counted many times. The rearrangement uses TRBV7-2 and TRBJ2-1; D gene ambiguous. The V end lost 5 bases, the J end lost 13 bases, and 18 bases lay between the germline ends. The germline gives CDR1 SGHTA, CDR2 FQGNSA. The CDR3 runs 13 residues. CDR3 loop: CASSLYPGADQFF. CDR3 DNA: TGTGCCAGCAGCCTCTACCCCGGTGCAGATCAGTTCTTC.

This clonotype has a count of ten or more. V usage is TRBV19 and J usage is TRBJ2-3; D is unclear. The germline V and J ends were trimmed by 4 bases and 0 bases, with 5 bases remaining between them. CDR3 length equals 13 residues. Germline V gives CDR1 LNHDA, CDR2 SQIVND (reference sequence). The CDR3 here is CASSRPSTDTQYF. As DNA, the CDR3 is TGTGCCAGTAGTAGACCTAGCACAGATACGCAGTATTTT.

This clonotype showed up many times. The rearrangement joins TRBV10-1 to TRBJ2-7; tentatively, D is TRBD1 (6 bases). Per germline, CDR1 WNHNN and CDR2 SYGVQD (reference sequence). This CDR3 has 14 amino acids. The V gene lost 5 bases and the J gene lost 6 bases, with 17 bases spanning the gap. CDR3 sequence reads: CASSNGQRGIEQYF. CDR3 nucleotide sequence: TGCGCCAGCAGTAACGGACAGAGGGGCATCGAGCAGTACTTC.

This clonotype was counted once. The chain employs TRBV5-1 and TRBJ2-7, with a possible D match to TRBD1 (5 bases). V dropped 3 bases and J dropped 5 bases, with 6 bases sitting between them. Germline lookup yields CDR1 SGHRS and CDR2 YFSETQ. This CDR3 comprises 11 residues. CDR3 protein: CASSWGDEQYF. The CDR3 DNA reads TGCGCCAGCAGCTGGGGCGACGAGCAGTACTTC.

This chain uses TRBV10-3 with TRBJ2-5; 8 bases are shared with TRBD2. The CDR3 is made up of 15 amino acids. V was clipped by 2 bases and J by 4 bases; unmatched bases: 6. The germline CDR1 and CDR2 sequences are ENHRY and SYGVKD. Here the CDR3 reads CAISEVSGGRETQYF. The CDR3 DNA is TGTGCCATCAGTGAGGTTTCGGGGGGGAGAGAGACCCAGTACTTC.

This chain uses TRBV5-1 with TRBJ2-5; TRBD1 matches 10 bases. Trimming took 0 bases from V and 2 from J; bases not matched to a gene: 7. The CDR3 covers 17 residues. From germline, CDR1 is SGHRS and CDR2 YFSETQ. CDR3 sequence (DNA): TGCGCCAGCAGCTTGGGGACAAGGGACAGGGGACAAGAGACCCAGTACTTC. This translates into CASSLGTRDRGQETQYF.

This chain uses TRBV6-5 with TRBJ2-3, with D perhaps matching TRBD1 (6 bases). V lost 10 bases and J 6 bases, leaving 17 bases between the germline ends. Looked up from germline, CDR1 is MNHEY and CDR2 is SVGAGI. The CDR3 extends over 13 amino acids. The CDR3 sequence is CATGQFGMDTQYF. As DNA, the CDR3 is TGTGCCACAGGACAGTTTGGGATGGATACGCAGTATTTT.

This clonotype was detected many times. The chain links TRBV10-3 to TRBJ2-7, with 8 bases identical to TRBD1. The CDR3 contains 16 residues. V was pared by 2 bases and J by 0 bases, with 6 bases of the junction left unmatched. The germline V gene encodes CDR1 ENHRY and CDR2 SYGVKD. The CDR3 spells CAISEPTGGSSYEQYF. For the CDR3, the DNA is TGTGCCATCAGTGAGCCCACAGGGGGTAGCTCCTACGAGCAGTACTTC.

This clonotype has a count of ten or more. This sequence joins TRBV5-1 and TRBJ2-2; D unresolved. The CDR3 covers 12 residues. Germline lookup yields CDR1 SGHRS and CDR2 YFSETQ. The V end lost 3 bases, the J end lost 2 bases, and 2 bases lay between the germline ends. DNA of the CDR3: TGCGCCAGCAGCTACAACACCGGGGAGCTGTTTTTT. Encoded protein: CASSYNTGELFF.

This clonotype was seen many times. The CDR3 DNA is TGTGCCACCAGTGAGCGACTAGCGGGAGGCAATGAGCAGTTCTTC. Its protein is CATSERLAGGNEQFF. This chain joins TRBV24-1 and TRBJ2-1; 13 nucleotides agree with TRBD2. CDR3 size: 15 residues. V shed 4 bases and J 6 bases; nucleotides not matched to a gene: 2. Germline CDR1 reads KGHDR; CDR2 reads SFDVKD.

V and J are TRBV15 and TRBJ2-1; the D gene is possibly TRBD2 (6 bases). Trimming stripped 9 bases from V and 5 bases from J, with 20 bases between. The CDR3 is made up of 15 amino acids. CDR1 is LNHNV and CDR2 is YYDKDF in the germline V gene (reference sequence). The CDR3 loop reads CATDDGTLGDNEQFF. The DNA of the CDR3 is TGTGCCACTGATGACGGGACTCTCGGAGACAATGAGCAGTTCTTC. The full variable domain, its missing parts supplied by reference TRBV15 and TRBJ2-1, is DAMVIQNPRYQVTQFGKPVTLSCSQTLNHNVMYWYQQKSSQAPKLLFHYYDKDFNNEADTPDNFQSRRPNTSFCFLDIRSPGLGDTAMYLCATDDGTLGDNEQFFGPGTRLTVL.